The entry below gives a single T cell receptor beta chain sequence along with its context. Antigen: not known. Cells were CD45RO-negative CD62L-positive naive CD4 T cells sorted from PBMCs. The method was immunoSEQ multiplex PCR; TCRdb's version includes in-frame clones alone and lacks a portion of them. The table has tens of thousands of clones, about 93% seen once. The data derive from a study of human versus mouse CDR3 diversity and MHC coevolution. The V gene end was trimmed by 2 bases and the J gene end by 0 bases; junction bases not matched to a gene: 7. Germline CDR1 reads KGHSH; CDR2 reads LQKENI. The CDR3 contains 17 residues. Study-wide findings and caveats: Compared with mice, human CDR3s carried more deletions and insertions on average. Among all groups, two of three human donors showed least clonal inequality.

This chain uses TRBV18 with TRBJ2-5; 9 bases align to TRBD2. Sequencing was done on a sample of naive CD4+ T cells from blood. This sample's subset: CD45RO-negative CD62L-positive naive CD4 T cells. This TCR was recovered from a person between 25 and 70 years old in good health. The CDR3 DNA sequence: TGTGCCAGCTCACCAAGGGGAGCGGGGGGCCACCAAGAGACCCAGTACTTC. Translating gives CASSPRGAGGHQETQYF.